The rows below give T cell receptor beta chains drawn from one sample of a study of long-term antiretroviral therapy in people with HIV. TCRdb's copy holds only in-frame clones and misses some; the assay was immunoSEQ multiplex PCR. The sample yields 30,000 to 40,000 clones, 83% seen once. The sample here was unsorted PBMCs, taken 0.4 years before starting antiretroviral therapy. All receptors come from a young man with HIV. Each CDR3 is given with its conserved first and last residue. D genes are given only for firm matches. Rows may omit the clone size; those that give it use once, few, many or a size class.

V,J,D,length,size,DNA,CDR3
TRBV6-1,TRBJ1-2,-,15,once,TGTGCCAGCAGTGAAGCGCGGGCAGGGCGCTATGGCTACACCTTC,CASSEARAGRYGYTF
TRBV7-9,TRBJ2-5,TRBD2,18,-,TGTGCCAGCAGCTTTAGTGGACTAGCGGGGACCTTGGGAGAGACCCAGTACTTC,CASSFSGLAGTLGETQYF
TRBV19,TRBJ1-5,-,17,-,TGTGCCAGTAGACTCCTTGGACGGATAGGAGAGGAACAGCCCCAGCATTTT,CASRLLGRIGEEQPQHF
TRBV7-9,TRBJ2-1,-,16,-,TGTGCCAGCAGCTCCGCCGGAGGGCCGTCCTACAATGAGCAGTTCTTC,CASSSAGGPSYNEQFF
TRBV13,TRBJ1-1,-,14,-,TGTGCCAGCAGCTCGTCAGAGGAGGACACTGAAGCTTTCTTT,CASSSSEEDTEAFF
TRBV30,TRBJ1-1,-,14,-,TGTGCCTGGAGAGAACTCGGGGAAGGCGCTGAAGCTTTCTTT,CAWRELGEGAEAFF
TRBV2,TRBJ1-4,-,14,-,TGTGCCAGCAGTCGCGCGGGGGGTAATGAAAAACTGTTTTTT,CASSRAGGNEKLFF
TRBV19,TRBJ1-2,-,12,-,TGTGCCAGTAGCGCCCAGTATTATGGCTACACCTTC,CASSAQYYGYTF
TRBV19,TRBJ2-3,-,15,-,TGTGCCAGTATCCCAGGGACCGCGGGTAGCGATACGCAGTATTTT,CASIPGTAGSDTQYF
TRBV5-4,TRBJ2-7,-,14,-,TGTGCCAGCAGCCGTTGGTGGGGTACCTACGAGCAGTACTTC,CASSRWWGTYEQYF
TRBV7-2,TRBJ2-2,-,14,-,TGTGCCAGCAGCTCAGCGGTGAACACCGGGGAGCTGTTTTTT,CASSSAVNTGELFF
TRBV30,TRBJ1-2,TRBD1,12,-,TGTGCCTGGAGGACAGGGAACTATGGCTACACCTTC,CAWRTGNYGYTF
TRBV5-5,TRBJ1-2,-,14,once,TGTGCCAGCAGCCCCCGGACGGCCAGGGATGGCTACACCTTC,CASSPRTARDGYTF
TRBV2,TRBJ2-5,-,13,few,TGTGCCAGCAGTGACCCGGGCGACGAGACCCAGTACTTC,CASSDPGDETQYF
TRBV28,TRBJ2-2,-,12,-,TGTGCCAGTGCCCTTCCAGACGGGGAGCTGTTTTTT,CASALPDGELFF
TRBV5-1,TRBJ1-2,TRBD1,15,-,TGCGCCAGCAGCTCGACCGCAAACAGGGGCGACGGCTACACCTTC,CASSSTANRGDGYTF
TRBV29-1,TRBJ1-1,TRBD1,14,-,TGCAGCGTTGAAAGGAGGGGGCTGAACACTGAAGCTTTCTTT,CSVERRGLNTEAFF
TRBV4-1,TRBJ1-2,-,16,few,TGCGCCAGCAGCCAAGAAGGTCAGCAGGGGAAAGGTGGCTACACCTTC,CASSQEGQQGKGGYTF
TRBV27,TRBJ2-1,TRBD2,14,-,TGTGCCAGCAGTCCAGGACTAGTCCGCAATGAGCAGTTCTTC,CASSPGLVRNEQFF
TRBV7-2,TRBJ1-2,-,13,-,TGTGCCAGCAGCTTAGCACAGAGCTATGGCTACACCTTC,CASSLAQSYGYTF
TRBV9,TRBJ2-4,-,12,-,TGTGCCAGCAGCGCCGCCCAAAACATTCAGTACTTC,CASSAAQNIQYF
TRBV7-2,TRBJ1-2,TRBD1,13,-,TGTGCCAGCAGCCCCAGGGACAGAGATGGCTACACCTTC,CASSPRDRDGYTF
TRBV7-8,TRBJ2-1,-,19,once,TGTGCCAGCAGCTCGCACCTAGGACCGCTCGGACTGGGCTACAATGAGCAGTTCTTC,CASSSHLGPLGLGYNEQFF
TRBV27,TRBJ1-1,-,11,-,TGTGCCAGCAGCAAGAACACTGAAGCTTTCTTT,CASSKNTEAFF
TRBV5-4,TRBJ1-2,-,15,-,TGTGCCAGCAGCCCCCCAGGGCGGCGGCACTATGGCTACACCTTC,CASSPPGRRHYGYTF
TRBV13,TRBJ2-7,-,14,few,TGTGCCAGCAGCACCAGGACATTTTCCTACGAGCAGTACTTC,CASSTRTFSYEQYF
TRBV28,TRBJ2-7,-,14,few,TGTGCCAGCAGTTCGCCGACAGGCTCCTACGAGCAGTACTTC,CASSSPTGSYEQYF
TRBV9,TRBJ2-6,-,13,-,TGTGCCAGCCTAAAAACTGGGGCCAACGTCCTGACTTTC,CASLKTGANVLTF
TRBV7-2,TRBJ2-7,TRBD1,15,-,TGTGCCAGCAGCCTGGACAGGGTAGGTCTCTACGAGCAGTACTTC,CASSLDRVGLYEQYF
TRBV4-2,TRBJ1-4,-,18,-,TGTGCCAGCAGCCAAGAGATTAACCTGGACAGAACTAATGAAAAACTGTTTTTT,CASSQEINLDRTNEKLFF
TRBV6-5,TRBJ1-2,-,10,-,TGTGCCAGCCGAGGGGCTGGCTACACCTTC,CASRGAGYTF
TRBV6-5,TRBJ1-5,-,13,-,TGTGCCAGCAGTTACTCTGCGTATCAGCCCCAGCATTTT,CASSYSAYQPQHF
TRBV9,TRBJ2-5,TRBD1,15,-,TGTGCCAGCAGCGTTGGGACAGGGGGCGTTGAGACCCAGTACTTC,CASSVGTGGVETQYF
TRBV4-1,TRBJ1-5,TRBD1,15,-,TGCGCCAGCAGCCCATTGACAGGGAGCTATCAGCCCCAGCATTTT,CASSPLTGSYQPQHF
TRBV30,TRBJ1-1,-,14,-,TGTGCCTGGAGTGTCGGACGGATGAACACTGAAGCTTTCTTT,CAWSVGRMNTEAFF
TRBV7-8,TRBJ2-5,-,14,-,TGTGCCAGCAGCCCAGACAGGTCCCAAGAGACCCAGTACTTC,CASSPDRSQETQYF
TRBV21-1,TRBJ2-5,-,17,-,TGTGCCAGCAGCAAAGGTGGAGCGGGAGGCGCCCAAGAGACCCAGTACTTC,CASSKGGAGGAQETQYF
TRBV4-3,TRBJ1-2,-,14,-,TGCGCCAGCAGCCCAGTTCAGGGAAGTTTCGGCTACACCTTC,CASSPVQGSFGYTF
TRBV5-1,TRBJ2-2,-,14,-,TGCGCCAGCAATTACGGGACGAACACCGGGGAGCTGTTTTTT,CASNYGTNTGELFF
TRBV5-6,TRBJ1-5,TRBD1,17,once,TGTGCCAGCAGCCGGAAGTCGGACAGGGGAGGCAATCAGCCCCAGCATTTT,CASSRKSDRGGNQPQHF
TRBV27,TRBJ1-2,TRBD1,15,-,TGTGCCAGCAGTTACAGGGGCTGGCGCGACTATGGCTACACCTTC,CASSYRGWRDYGYTF
TRBV4-3,TRBJ2-7,-,14,-,TGCGCCAGCAGCCTATATAGCGGTGCCTACGAGCAGTACTTC,CASSLYSGAYEQYF
TRBV4-3,TRBJ2-7,-,14,-,TGCGCCAGCAGCCAAGATGTGTCCTCCTACGAGCAGTACTTC,CASSQDVSSYEQYF
TRBV18,TRBJ2-2,-,16,-,TGTGCCAGCTCGAGGGGAACCGGCAGCCGCACCGGGGAGCTGTTTTTT,CASSRGTGSRTGELFF
TRBV9,TRBJ1-1,-,13,once,TGTGCCAGCAGCGTAGGTCCCAGCACTGAAGCTTTCTTT,CASSVGPSTEAFF
TRBV9,TRBJ1-2,-,13,-,TGTGCCAGTTTCGGGACAAGGTATCATGGCTACACCTTC,CASFGTRYHGYTF
TRBV27,TRBJ2-3,TRBD1,16,-,TGTGCCAGCAGTTCGCCGGGACAGGGGGCATCAGATACGCAGTATTTT,CASSSPGQGASDTQYF
TRBV6-4,TRBJ2-3,-,13,-,TGTGCCAGCTCGGCGGCACTCACAGATACGCAGTATTTT,CASSAALTDTQYF
TRBV5-1,TRBJ2-3,-,15,-,TGCGCCAGCAGCTTGGAGGGGGGAACGGGGGATACGCAGTATTTT,CASSLEGGTGDTQYF
TRBV6-5,TRBJ2-3,-,16,-,TGTGCCAGCAGTTACTCGAGGCTACCATACACAGATACGCAGTATTTT,CASSYSRLPYTDTQYF
TRBV5-1,TRBJ2-3,TRBD1,14,-,TGCGCCAGCAGCGTGACAGGGGGCGAAGATACGCAGTATTTT,CASSVTGGEDTQYF
TRBV30,TRBJ2-7,-,13,once,TGTGCCTGGAGACTAGACGGCGGCTTCGAGCAGTACTTC,CAWRLDGGFEQYF
TRBV7-3,TRBJ2-3,-,13,once,TGTGCCAGCAGTCTAGCTGTGGGGGATACGCAGTATTTT,CASSLAVGDTQYF
TRBV2,TRBJ1-5,TRBD1,14,once,TGTGCCAGCAGGGCGACAGGGAGCCATCAGCCCCAGCATTTT,CASRATGSHQPQHF
TRBV9,TRBJ1-4,-,14,few,TGTGCCAGCAGCAGAGGGGATCCTAATGAAAAACTGTTTTTT,CASSRGDPNEKLFF
TRBV7-7,TRBJ2-2,-,13,-,TGTGCTAGCAGCTCCACCAAAACCGGGGAGCTGTTTTTT,CASSSTKTGELFF